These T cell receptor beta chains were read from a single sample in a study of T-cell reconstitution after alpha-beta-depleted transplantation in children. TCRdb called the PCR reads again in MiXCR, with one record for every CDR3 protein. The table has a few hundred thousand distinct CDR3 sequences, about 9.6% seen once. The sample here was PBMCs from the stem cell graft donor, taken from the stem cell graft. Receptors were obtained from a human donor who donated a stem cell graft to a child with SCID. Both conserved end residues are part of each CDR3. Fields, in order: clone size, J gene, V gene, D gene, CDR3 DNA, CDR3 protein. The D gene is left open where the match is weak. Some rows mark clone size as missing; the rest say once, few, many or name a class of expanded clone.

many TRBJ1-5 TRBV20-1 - TGCAGTGCTGTGAACAGACAGAGGGGGGATCAGCCCCAGCATTTT CSAVNRQRGDQPQHF
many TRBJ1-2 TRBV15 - TGTGCCACCAGCAGAGAGCATGCCGGGTCGGAAGGGGGCTACACCTTC CATSREHAGSEGGYTF
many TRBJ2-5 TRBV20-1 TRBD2 TGCAGTGCTAGAGACCGGGGGGTACAAGAGACCCAGTACTTC CSARDRGVQETQYF
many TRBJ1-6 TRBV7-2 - TGTGCCAGCAGCTTAGAAGCTATAACCTGGCCCCTCCACTTT CASSLEAITWPLHF
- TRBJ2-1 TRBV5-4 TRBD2 TGTGCCAGCAGCTTCCGCTTACTAGCGGGGGGTTACAATGAGCAGTTCTTC CASSFRLLAGGYNEQFF
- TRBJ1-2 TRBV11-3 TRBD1 TGTGCCAGCAGCTTAGTAGAGGGGGCAGGAAACACCTTC CASSLVEGAGNTF
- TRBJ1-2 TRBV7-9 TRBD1 TGTGCCAGCAGCCTGGGACAGGGAGCACATGGCTACACCTTC CASSLGQGAHGYTF
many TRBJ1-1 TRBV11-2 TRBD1 TGTGCCAGCAGTGATACAGGGGGGTGGACTGAAGCTTTCTTT CASSDTGGWTEAFF
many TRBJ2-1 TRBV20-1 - TGCAGTGCTAGACGGGGTCGGAATGAGCAGTTCTTC CSARRGRNEQFF
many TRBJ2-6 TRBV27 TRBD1 TGTGCCAGCAGTAATACAGGGGTCGGGGCCAACGTCCTGACTTTC CASSNTGVGANVLTF
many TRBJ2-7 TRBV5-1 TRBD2 TGCGCCAGCAGCTTCCTAGCGGGGGCCCCCTACGAGCAGTACTTC CASSFLAGAPYEQYF
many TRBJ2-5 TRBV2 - TGTGCCAGCACCGTGACTCGACAAGAGACCCAGTACTTC CASTVTRQETQYF
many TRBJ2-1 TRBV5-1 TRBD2 TGCGCCAGCAGCAGGACTAGCGGGGGGCACAATGAGCAGTTCTTC CASSRTSGGHNEQFF
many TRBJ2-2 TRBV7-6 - TGTGCCAGCAGCTTGGGCTGGGCAGGGGTCACCGGGGAGCTGTTTTTT CASSLGWAGVTGELFF
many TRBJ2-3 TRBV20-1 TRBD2 TGCAGTGCTAGAGCTCGGAGCGGGGGGGCTAGCACAGATACGCAGTATTTT CSARARSGGASTDTQYF
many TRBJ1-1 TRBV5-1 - TGCGCCAGCAGCCGGGTCGGGGAGGGGGAAGCTTTCTTT CASSRVGEGEAFF
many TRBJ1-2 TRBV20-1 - TGCAGTGCCCAGTCGTCGGGGTATGGCGATGGCTACACCTTC CSAQSSGYGDGYTF
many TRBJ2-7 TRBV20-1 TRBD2 TGCAGTGCTGGGAGGTCTAGCGGGGGTACACCCTACGAGCAGTACTTC CSAGRSSGGTPYEQYF
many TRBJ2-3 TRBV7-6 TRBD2 TGTGCCAGCAGCCATCGGACTAGCAAGCGCACAGATACGCAGTATTTT CASSHRTSKRTDTQYF
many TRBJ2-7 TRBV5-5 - TGTGCCAGCAGCCCGAGGGACATTCTACCGGGGGAGCAGTACTTC CASSPRDILPGEQYF
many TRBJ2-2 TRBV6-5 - TGTGCCAGCAGTTACACAGGAATGAACACCGGGGAGCTGTTTTTT CASSYTGMNTGELFF
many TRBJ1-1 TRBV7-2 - TGTGCCAGCAGTTTACAGAGGGGTCCCACTGAAGCTTTCTTT CASSLQRGPTEAFF
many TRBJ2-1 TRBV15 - TGTGCCACCAGCAGAGACAGATTTTACAATGAGCAGTTCTTC CATSRDRFYNEQFF
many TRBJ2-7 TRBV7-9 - TGTGCCAGCAGCCAGGGGCAGGGACCCTCCTACGAGCAGTACTTC CASSQGQGPSYEQYF
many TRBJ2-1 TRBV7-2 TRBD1 TGTGCCAGCAGCTTAGCCCCCGGGACAGTCTCGTTCTTC CASSLAPGTVSFF
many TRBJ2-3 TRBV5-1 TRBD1 TGCGCCAGCAGCTGGAGACAGGGGGCCGGAGATACGCAGTATTTT CASSWRQGAGDTQYF
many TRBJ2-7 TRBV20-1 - TGCAGTGCTAGAGATCCGGTACCCTACGAGCAGTACTTC CSARDPVPYEQYF